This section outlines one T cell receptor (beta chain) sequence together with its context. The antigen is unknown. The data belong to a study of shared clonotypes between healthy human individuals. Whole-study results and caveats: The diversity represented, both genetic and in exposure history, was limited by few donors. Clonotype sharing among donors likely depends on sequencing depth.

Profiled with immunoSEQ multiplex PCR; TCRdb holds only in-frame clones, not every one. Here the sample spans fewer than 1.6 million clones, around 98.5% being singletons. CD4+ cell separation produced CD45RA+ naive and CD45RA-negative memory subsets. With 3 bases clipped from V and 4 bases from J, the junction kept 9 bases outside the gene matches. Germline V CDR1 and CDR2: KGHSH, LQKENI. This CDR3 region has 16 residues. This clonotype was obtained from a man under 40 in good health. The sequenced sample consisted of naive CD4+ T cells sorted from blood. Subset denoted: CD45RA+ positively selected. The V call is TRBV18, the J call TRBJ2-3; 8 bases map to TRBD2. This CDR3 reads CASSPLAREGADTQYF. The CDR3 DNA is TGTGCCAGCTCACCCCTGGCCCGGGAGGGCGCAGATACGCAGTATTTT. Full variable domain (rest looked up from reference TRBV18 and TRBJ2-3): NAGVMQNPRHLVRRRGQEARLRCSPMKGHSHVYWYRQLPEEGLKFMVYLQKENIIDESGMPKERFSAEFPKEGPSILRIQQVVRGDSAAYFCASSPLAREGADTQYFGPGTRLTVL.